This section outlines one T cell receptor beta chain sequence together with its context. This clonotype was recorded a few times. What this receptor recognizes is not known. Without the conserved terminal phenylalanine or tryptophan, this CDR3 likely stems from a read error. Starting from 450 to 500 ng total RNA, TCRbeta-specific cDNA was produced by reverse transcription with a constant-region primer and ProtoScript II reverse transcriptase. Construction of the TCRbeta libraries relied on three nested rounds of multiplex PCR, following a slightly modified ARM-PCR procedure. Multiplex TRBV1-TRBV30 forward primers and a Cbeta reverse primer were used in the first two PCR rounds, each of which was run for roughly 10 cycles. A final 25-cycle PCR with Deep VentR polymerase added sample barcodes and Illumina adapters. Amplicons of 200-500 bp were gel-purified with a QIAquick gel extraction kit before sequencing. The TCRbeta amplicons were sequenced with 250-bp paired-end reads on an Illumina HiSeq 2500. Turning to the authors' computational methods: Trimmomatic v0.33 was used to quality-trim the reads, and FLASH v1.2.11 was used to merge paired reads so that full CDR3 sequences could be recovered. V, D and J germline segments were assigned to the rearranged TCRbeta sequences by MiGEC v1.2.1b. Clonotype statistics, along with Shannon-Wiener diversity indices, were calculated using VDJtools v1.0.0. Except for diversity analysis, only each sample's 250 most abundant clonotypes were used in subsequent analyses to reduce sampling bias. TCRdb took the public reads, trimmed them with fastp at Q25, ran MiXCR for clone calling and kept in-frame beta chains. Each CDR3 protein gets just one entry, which takes the most common genes and DNA from the rows behind it. The V and J calls were determined by TCRdb, not by the authors. This sample holds 250,000 to 350,000 distinct CDR3 sequences; 45% to 70% were observed only once. The biggest ten clones account for 15% to 20% of the sample.

Blood RNA was extracted from unsorted whole blood with TRIzol reagent; germline DNA came from the DNeasy Blood & Tissue kit. At the time of sampling, the patients were treatment-naive and had chronic HBV infection. Before surgery, approximately 4 milliliters of peripheral blood were collected into K2EDTA tubes. The data derive from a study of tumor-infiltrating lymphocytes in primary liver carcinoma (dated by TCRdb to the late 2010s). Turning to the overall study: Surgical resection was performed in China between late 2015 and March 2016 on four or five patients with histopathologically diagnosed primary liver carcinoma. Of the five patients (three men and two women, aged 30 to 69 years), four had hepatocellular carcinoma and one had combined HCC and intrahepatic cholangiocarcinoma. The five patients had tumors of stage T1-T3 N0M0, with maximum diameters ranging from roughly 4 to 11 cm. Each sample produced about 3.5 to 8 million productive TCRbeta reads, and read depth showed no significant difference between tissue types. For each liver tumor, the study sampled five regions along with adjacent normal tissue and blood, and applied TCRbeta repertoire sequencing, expression microarrays and whole-exome sequencing. A total of roughly 35 specimens from 5 patients went through TCRbeta repertoire sequencing, namely 25 tumor regions, 5 adjacent noncancerous liver tissues and 5 peripheral blood samples. Reproducibility between technical replicate repertoires was high, with correlation coefficients above 0.95 and mean shared-clone rates approximately 0.91.

Based on the germline V gene, the CDR1 and CDR2 sequences are SQVTM and ANQGSEA. Clipping removes 6 bases from V and 4 bases from J, with 18 as the unmatched junction base count. Including both end residues, the CDR3 is 16 amino acids long. The DNA shown is the 48-base CDR3, in frame from base 1. Study-wide conclusions, independent of this receptor: With just four to six patients in the study, the authors point out that the findings should be validated in a larger study. Bulk unsorted samples precluded comparing CD4+ and CD8+ T cell repertoires. Only the TCR beta chain was sequenced, so true repertoire diversity is likely underestimated because unpaired alpha chains were not captured. Compared with blood, tumors had a significantly larger share of the repertoire taken up by the top 250 clones (p = 0.039). Consistent with antigen-driven expansion, pairs of tumor regions showed higher repertoire overlap (mean roughly 36%) than either tumor-adjacent pairs (around 17%) or tumor-blood pairs (about 15%).

This clonotype originated in a woman aged 30 to 39 with primary liver carcinoma and hepatitis B virus infection. Sample: peripheral blood. Here the chain combines TRBV29-1 and TRBJ2-7, with TRBD2 identical over 7 junction bases. The CDR3 loop reads CSVIPTSLGVEYEQYL. The nucleotides read TGCAGCGTGATCCCGACTAGCTTGGGTGTTGAGTACGAGCAGTACTTA.